The clone carrying this T cell receptor beta chain occurred a few times. Germline CDR1 SQVTM, CDR2 ANQGSEA. V trimming: 5 bases; J trimming: 4 bases; junction bases outside the gene matches: 11. CDR3 length equals 17 residues. This entry is derived from a study of T-cell reconstitution after alpha-beta-depleted transplantation in children. A library of TCRbeta sequences, prepared with unique molecular identifiers, was generated. TCRdb passed the PCR reads through MiXCR, listing each CDR3 protein once. The sample consists of about 600,000 distinct CDR3 sequences, roughly a tenth of them appearing once.

The clonotype comes from a human donor who donated a stem cell graft to a child with acute myeloid leukemia. The chain recombines TRBV29-1 with TRBJ2-1, with 13 bases identical to TRBD2. This sample comprised PBMCs from the stem cell graft donor, obtained from the stem cell graft. The CDR3 DNA follows: TGCAGCGTTCCGGGACTAGCGGGGCCCCTGCTTTACAATGAGCAGTTCTTC. Its protein is CSVPGLAGPLLYNEQFF.